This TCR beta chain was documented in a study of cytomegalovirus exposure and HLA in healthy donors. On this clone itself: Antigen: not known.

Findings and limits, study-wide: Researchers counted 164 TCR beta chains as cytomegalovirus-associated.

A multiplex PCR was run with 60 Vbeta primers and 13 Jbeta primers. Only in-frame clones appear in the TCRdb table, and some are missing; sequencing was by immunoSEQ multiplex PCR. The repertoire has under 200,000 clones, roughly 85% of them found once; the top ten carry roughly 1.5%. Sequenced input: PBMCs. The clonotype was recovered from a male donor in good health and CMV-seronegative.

The CDR3 DNA reads as TGCGCCAGCAGCCGGGAGGGGGAGCACCGTTACGAGCAGTACTTC. Protein product: CASSREGEHRYEQYF. The chain is built from TRBV5-1 and TRBJ2-7, with 8 positions matching TRBD2. V was pared by 4 bases and J by 4 bases, with 10 bases of the junction left unmatched. This CDR3 is 15 amino acids long. Looked up from germline, CDR1 is SGHRS and CDR2 is YFSETQ. The full variable domain, its missing parts supplied by reference TRBV5-1 and TRBJ2-7, is KAGVTQTPRYLIKTRGQQVTLSCSPISGHRSVSWYQQTPGQGLQFLFEYFSETQRNKGNFPGRFSGRQFSNSRSEMNVSTLELGDSALYLCASSREGEHRYEQYFGPGTRLTVT.